This T cell receptor beta chain was retrieved from a study of T cell changes during pregnancy in multiple sclerosis. This CDR3 is built from 13 residues. The V end was cut by 5 bases, the J end by 0 bases, with 7 bases between. Germline CDR1 MGHRA, CDR2 YSYEKL. Here immunoSEQ multiplex PCR was the method, and the copy in TCRdb shows in-frame clones only, minus some. The sample carries 40,000 or so clones, roughly 90% recorded once. The genes are TRBV4-1 and TRBJ1-1; D perhaps matches TRBD1 (5 bases). The sequence was collected from a female donor with multiple sclerosis, enrolled in a pregnancy study. The sequenced sample was CD8+ T cells from peripheral blood mononuclear cells, obtained in the first trimester of pregnancy. CDR3 amino acids: CASSDRMNTEAFF. The CDR3, as DNA: TGCGCCAGCAGCGACAGAATGAACACTGAAGCTTTCTTT.